Listed below are T cell receptor beta chains from one sample, sequenced in a study of cytomegalovirus exposure and HLA in healthy donors. The data were produced by immunoSEQ multiplex PCR, yet TCRdb's version contains in-frame clones alone and is incomplete. This sample contains about 200,000 clones. Sequencing was carried out using PBMCs. Receptors were obtained from a woman aged 25-40 years in good health and CMV-seropositive. CDR3s include the opening cysteine and the closing phenylalanine or tryptophan. The D gene is left open where the match is weak. The size of a clone is reported for some rows only, either as once, few or many, or as a class for expanded clones.

clone size	D gene	V gene	J gene	CDR3 DNA	CDR3 protein
.	.	TRBV7-8	TRBJ2-1	TGTGCCAGCAGCTCCGGGGGTGGGACCTACAATGAGCAGTTCTTC	CASSSGGGTYNEQFF
.	TRBD1	TRBV10-3	TRBJ1-1	TGTGCCATCACCGGGTCAGGGACAGCCCGTGAAGCTTTCTTT	CAITGSGTAREAFF
.	TRBD1	TRBV29-1	TRBJ1-2	TGCAGCGTTGAGGGGGACAGGGGGGACTATGGCTACACCTTC	CSVEGDRGDYGYTF
.	.	TRBV28	TRBJ2-5	TGTGCCAGCAGTCCCACCGGGACCCAGTACTTC	CASSPTGTQYF
.	TRBD1	TRBV18	TRBJ1-2	TGTGCCAGCTCACCAGGGCAGGGGGCAAGCTATGGCTACACCTTC	CASSPGQGASYGYTF
.	.	TRBV28	TRBJ2-1	TGTGCCAGCAGTCCAGGGGTGGAATACAATGAGCAGTTCTTC	CASSPGVEYNEQFF
.	.	TRBV16	TRBJ2-1	TGTGCCAGCAGCCAATCGAGCTCCTACAATGAGCAGTTCTTC	CASSQSSSYNEQFF
.	.	TRBV11-2	TRBJ1-1	TGTGCCAGCAGCTTACAGGGGCCGAACACTGAAGCTTTCTTT	CASSLQGPNTEAFF
.	TRBD2	TRBV28	TRBJ2-1	TGTGCCAGCAGTTTTTTAGCGGGAGGGCCGGGTGAGCAGTTCTTC	CASSFLAGGPGEQFF
.	.	TRBV19	TRBJ1-4	TGTGCCAGTAGTATCAGGGAGGGTGAAAAACTGTTTTTT	CASSIREGEKLFF
.	.	TRBV11-2	TRBJ2-5	TGTGCCAGCAGCTGGGGACAGGCCGGAGGTCTAGCGGCGGAGACCCAGTACTTC	CASSWGQAGGLAAETQYF
.	.	TRBV5-6	TRBJ2-3	TGTGCCAGCAGCTTTTCCCCTTCTGCAGATACGCAGTATTTT	CASSFSPSADTQYF
.	.	TRBV6-1	TRBJ2-1	TGTGCCAGCAGGATAGGCGGCAGCTCCTACAATGAGCAGTTCTTC	CASRIGGSSYNEQFF
.	.	TRBV6-1	TRBJ2-7	TGTGCCAGCAGTGAAGGTAACGAGCAGTACTTC	CASSEGNEQYF
.	.	TRBV19	TRBJ1-4	TGTGCCAGTAGCTGGGTGGGGCTTAATGAAAAACTGTTTTTT	CASSWVGLNEKLFF
.	.	TRBV7-9	TRBJ2-3	TGTGCCAGCAGCCCCCAGGGGAGCACAGATACGCAGTATTTT	CASSPQGSTDTQYF
.	TRBD2	TRBV6-6	TRBJ2-3	TGTGCCAGCAGTCGGACTAGCGGACACACAGATACGCAGTATTTT	CASSRTSGHTDTQYF
.	.	TRBV7-8	TRBJ1-2	TGTGCCAGCAGCTTAGCTCCCGACTATGGCTACACCTTC	CASSLAPDYGYTF
.	TRBD1	TRBV2	TRBJ1-2	TGTGCCAGCAGTGAATTTCTTTCGGGACAGCATACAGCTAACTATGGCTACACCTTC	CASSEFLSGQHTANYGYTF
.	.	TRBV19	TRBJ2-7	TGTGCCAGTACCTCCAGACACAGGGGAGGCTCCTACGAGCAGTACTTC	CASTSRHRGGSYEQYF
.	TRBD2	TRBV5-1	TRBJ2-7	TGCGCCAGCAGCTTGGCTCCGCGGGGGGGCCGCCACGAGCAGTACTTC	CASSLAPRGGRHEQYF
.	TRBD2	TRBV5-1	TRBJ2-1	TGCGCCAGCAGCACGAGGCCTAGCGGGAGGGTCAATGAGCAGTTCTTC	CASSTRPSGRVNEQFF
.	.	TRBV9	TRBJ1-3	TGTGCCAGCAGCGCTATACAGGGCTCTGGAAACACCATATATTTT	CASSAIQGSGNTIYF
.	TRBD2	TRBV19	TRBJ2-3	TGTGCCAGTAGTCCCGGGACTAGCGTGGGCACAGATACGCAGTATTTT	CASSPGTSVGTDTQYF
.	TRBD1	TRBV25-1	TRBJ1-5	TGTGCCAGCAGTGACGGGGGCAGGGGGAATCAGCCCCAGCATTTT	CASSDGGRGNQPQHF
.	.	TRBV4-2	TRBJ1-3	TGTGCCAGCAGCCAATTTGACAGCTCTGGAAACACCATATATTTT	CASSQFDSSGNTIYF
.	TRBD2	TRBV6-1	TRBJ2-3	TGTGCCAGCAGTGTCACCGGGACTAGCGGGAAGATAACGCAGTATTTT	CASSVTGTSGKITQYF
.	TRBD2	TRBV6-5	TRBJ2-7	TGTGCCAGTGGACTAGCGGGAGGTACCGAGCAGTACTTC	CASGLAGGTEQYF
.	TRBD2	TRBV7-7	TRBJ2-1	TGTGCCAGCAGCTTGCTAGCGGGAGGGCCCGATGAGCAGTTCTTC	CASSLLAGGPDEQFF
medium-sized	.	TRBV10-3	TRBJ1-3	TGTGCCATCACCTTCGACACGGCTGGAAACACCATATATTTT	CAITFDTAGNTIYF
.	.	TRBV28	TRBJ1-4	TGTGCCAGCAGCCTTCCTAACCGTGCACCTAATGAAAAATTGTTTTTT	CASSLPNRAPNEKLFF
.	.	TRBV4-2	TRBJ1-1	TGTGCCAGCAGCCACACAACCATGAACACTGAAGCTTTCTTT	CASSHTTMNTEAFF
.	.	TRBV7-9	TRBJ2-1	TGTGCCAGCAGCTTAGAGCTTCAAGGGGTGCAGTTCTTC	CASSLELQGVQFF
.	TRBD1	TRBV7-9	TRBJ2-3	TGTGCCAGCAGCTTAAGGGGGCACCTCACAGATACGCAGTATTTT	CASSLRGHLTDTQYF
.	.	TRBV5-4	TRBJ1-2	TGTGCCAGCAGCTTGGAGGTCAGGAACTATGGCTACACCTTC	CASSLEVRNYGYTF
.	TRBD1	TRBV6-5	TRBJ1-4	TGTGCCAGCAGTCAGGTTACCAGGGGGCAAAAACTGTTTTTT	CASSQVTRGQKLFF
.	.	TRBV11-2	TRBJ2-7	TGTGCCAGCAGCTTAGATGTGGCGGCCCCCTACGAGCAGTACTTC	CASSLDVAAPYEQYF
.	.	TRBV9	TRBJ2-1	TGTGCCAGCAGCCGGGACACCGACAATGAGCAGTTCTTC	CASSRDTDNEQFF
.	.	TRBV7-9	TRBJ2-7	TGTGCCAGCAGCTCCGGACAGAGCTCCTACGAGCAGTACTTC	CASSSGQSSYEQYF
.	TRBD1	TRBV6-6	TRBJ1-5	TGTGCCAGCAGTCTACAGGGGGAGGCTCAGCCCCAGCATTTT	CASSLQGEAQPQHF
.	TRBD1	TRBV6-5	TRBJ2-1	TGTGCCAGCAGTGGAGGACAGGGTCGTTACAATGAGCAGTTCTTC	CASSGGQGRYNEQFF
.	.	TRBV15	TRBJ1-6	TGTGCCACCAGCAGCGAATTGGCTCTAGGAGGCGGGAATTCACCCCTCCACTTT	CATSSELALGGGNSPLHF
.	.	TRBV15	TRBJ2-3	TGTGCCACCAGCCGAGATGGGGGAGGGGGGAATACGCAGTATTTT	CATSRDGGGGNTQYF
.	TRBD2	TRBV6-5	TRBJ2-7	TGTGCCAGCAGGTGGACTAGCGGGAGCTCCTACGAGCAGTACTTC	CASRWTSGSSYEQYF
.	TRBD2	TRBV11-2	TRBJ2-1	TGTGCCAGCAGCCCAGTAGGCGGGGGGGTCTACAATGAGCAGTTCTTC	CASSPVGGGVYNEQFF
.	TRBD1	TRBV10-3	TRBJ1-2	TGTGCCACCACAGGGGGCTTCTTCTATGGCTACACCTTC	CATTGGFFYGYTF
.	.	TRBV7-8	TRBJ2-4	TGTGCCAGCATGCAGGGTGGGAATCGAGACATTCAGTACTTC	CASMQGGNRDIQYF
.	.	TRBV28	TRBJ1-2	TGTGCCAGCAGCCATAGCAGGGAGGTCTATGGCTACACCTTC	CASSHSREVYGYTF
.	.	TRBV6-1	TRBJ2-2	TGTGCCAGCAGGTTAACGAACACCGGGGAGCTGTTTTTT	CASRLTNTGELFF